Sequencing of this T cell receptor (beta chain) was carried out in a study of T cells in localized non-small cell lung cancer. Study-level results: Of the tissues analyzed, uninvolved adjacent lung showed maximal T cell clonality, greater than tumor.

Comments on this clone: Antigen: not known.

Only in-frame clones appear in the TCRdb table, and some are missing; sequencing was by immunoSEQ multiplex PCR. The table includes 40,000 to 50,000 clones, about 88% detected once. The J segment lost 10 bases and the V segment lost 1 base, leaving 8 bases of the junction unmatched. CDR3 length: 15 residues. CDR1 and CDR2 (germline): MNHNS, SASEGT. The genes are TRBV6-1 and TRBJ2-1; 9 nucleotides align to TRBD1. The clonotype was recovered from a woman aged 18 to 49 with stage III lung adenocarcinoma. The sequenced sample was peripheral blood, obtained before any cancer treatment. The CDR3: CASSEGQGVLGEQFF. The CDR3 nucleotides read TGTGCCAGCAGTGAAGGACAGGGGGTTCTCGGGGAGCAGTTCTTC.